This entry lists 13 T cell receptor beta chains sequenced from one sample in a study of a mutant IDH1 vaccine in newly diagnosed glioma. TCRdb's table, derived via immunoSEQ multiplex PCR, lists solely in-frame clones and lacks some. This sample carries 25,000 to 35,000 clones, roughly 90% of them seen once, and the ten largest clones take approximately 2.3%. Which antigens these TCRs recognize remains unknown. Regarding time point: week 23, last vaccination. Vaccination comprised doses that each held 300 ug of mutant IDH1 20-mer peptide, plus topical imiquimod. Sample: PBMCs, taken from a glioma patient whose treatment included an IDH1 peptide vaccine. Every receptor here comes from a man between 40 and 49 years old with glioma.

The chain combines TRBV4-1 with TRBJ2-3, with 9 bases matching TRBD2. This CDR3 is built from 17 residues. V lost 5 bases to trimming and J lost 2 bases; unmatched junction nucleotides: 11. The V gene's germline CDR1 is MGHRA and CDR2 YSYEKL. The CDR3 sequence: CASSSLTSGILTDTQYF. CDR3 DNA: TGCGCCAGCAGCTCATTGACTAGCGGAATCCTCACAGATACGCAGTATTTT.

This rearrangement joins TRBV2 to TRBJ1-1, with 7 bases fitting TRBD1. The CDR3 has 14 residues. Germline assignment: CDR1 SNHLY and CDR2 FYNNEI. Germline trimming cut 7 bases from V and 1 base from J; bases unmatched to any gene: 6. The DNA of the CDR3 is TGTGCCAGCATACGGACAGGAGAGAACACTGAAGCTTTCTTT. Its translation is CASIRTGENTEAFF.

V is TRBV5-1 and J is TRBJ1-2, with a weak D call TRBD1 (6 bases). The CDR3 runs to 14 residues. In germline, CDR1 is SGHRS, CDR2 YFSETQ. V lost 4 bases and J lost 7, with 17 bases in between. CDR3 coding DNA: TGCGCCAGCAGCCTGGACAGTCAGCGTCTTGGCTACACCTTC. As protein: CASSLDSQRLGYTF.

This clone has just a few counts. The gene calls are TRBV5-1 and TRBJ1-3; possible D gene TRBD1, 6 bases. Trimming removed 0 bases from V and 4 bases from J, with 11 bases in between. Germline loops: CDR1 SGHRS, CDR2 YFSETQ. This CDR3 has 15 residues. The CDR3 nucleotides read TGCGCCAGCAGCTTGGATTGGGGGCCGGGAAACACCATATATTTT. Its protein product is CASSLDWGPGNTIYF.

This chain joins TRBV2 and TRBJ1-2; D uncertain. The V gene's germline CDR1 is SNHLY and CDR2 FYNNEI. This CDR3 has 12 residues. Deletions cut 7 bases from V and 8 bases from J, with 14 bases between. The chain's CDR3 is CASTNPGAGYTF. In nucleotides, the CDR3 is TGTGCCAGCACCAACCCGGGCGCCGGCTACACCTTC. The whole variable domain, remainder taken from reference TRBV2 and TRBJ1-2, is EPEVTQTPSHQVTQMGQEVILRCVPISNHLYFYWYRQILGQKVEFLVSFYNNEISEKSEIFDDQFSVERPDGSNFTLKIRSTKLEDSAMYFCASTNPGAGYTFGSGTRLTVV.

This clone occurred once. The J gene is TRBJ1-1, the V gene TRBV9; no clear D gene. The CDR3 consists of 14 residues. Trimming stripped 0 bases from V and 4 bases from J, with 10 bases between. Germline V CDR1 and CDR2: SGDLS, YYNGEE. The CDR3 sequence is CASSVVSSGTEAFF. The CDR3, as DNA: TGTGCCAGCAGCGTAGTCTCTTCCGGCACTGAAGCTTTCTTT.

The rearrangement uses TRBV7-8 and TRBJ2-3; TRBD2 aligns across 14 bases. The V gene end was trimmed by 0 bases and the J gene end by 8 bases; junction bases not matched to a gene: 13. The CDR3 covers 19 residues. Germline V gene sequence: CDR1 SGHVS, CDR2 FQNEAQ. The CDR3 protein is CASSLASGLAGGPQVTQYF. The CDR3 DNA is TGTGCCAGCAGCTTAGCATCTGGACTAGCGGGAGGCCCCCAGGTTACGCAGTATTTT.

This chain connects TRBV5-6 to TRBJ2-3, with 7 bases that match TRBD1. Germline trimming cut 6 bases from V and 5 bases from J; bases unmatched to any gene: 9. CDR3 length: 14 amino acids. The germline V gene has CDR1 SGHDT and CDR2 YYEEEE. This CDR3 is CASIQGGGEDTQYF. The CDR3 DNA reads as TGTGCCAGCATCCAAGGGGGCGGCGAAGATACGCAGTATTTT.

The table lists this clone with a few counts. The chain recombines TRBV25-1 with TRBJ2-1; TRBD2 matches at 8 bases. The CDR3 has 18 residues. Germline CDR1 MGHDK, CDR2 SYGVNS. The V segment lost 4 bases and the J segment 0 bases; nucleotides outside the gene matches: 11. The CDR3 loop is CASSAPSGPDSSYNEQFF. In DNA form, the CDR3 reads TGTGCCAGCAGTGCCCCTAGCGGGCCTGATAGCTCCTACAATGAGCAGTTCTTC.

In this sample, this clone turned up once. This rearrangement joins TRBV10-3 to TRBJ2-7; D is possibly TRBD1 (6 bases). CDR1 and CDR2 (germline): ENHRY, SYGVKD. V was clipped by 0 bases and J by 3 bases, with 12 bases between them. The CDR3 runs to 15 residues. The CDR3 region is CAISESMTGRYEQYF. DNA of the CDR3: TGTGCCATCAGTGAGTCAATGACAGGTCGCTACGAGCAGTACTTC.

The CDR3, as DNA: TGTGCCAGCAGTGAAGGAACAGGGATGTCTAACTATGGCTACACCTTC. Amino acid sequence: CASSEGTGMSNYGYTF. The chain joins TRBV25-1 to TRBJ1-2; D may be TRBD1 (6 bases). The CDR3 runs 16 residues. Germline CDR1 and CDR2: MGHDK and SYGVNS. Trimming removed 2 bases from V and 0 bases from J, with 13 bases in between.

This clone was found a few times. The V and J genes are TRBV15 and TRBJ2-1; 7 bases line up with TRBD2. CDR1 LNHNV and CDR2 YYDKDF come from the germline V gene (reference sequence). The CDR3 is 14 residues long. The J segment lost 6 bases and the V segment lost 6 bases, leaving 8 bases of the junction unmatched. The CDR3 spells CATRASGDLNEQFF. The CDR3 nucleotides read TGTGCCACCAGAGCCAGCGGGGACCTCAATGAGCAGTTCTTC. Combining the CDR3 with reference TRBV15 and TRBJ2-1 gives the whole variable domain DAMVIQNPRYQVTQFGKPVTLSCSQTLNHNVMYWYQQKSSQAPKLLFHYYDKDFNNEADTPDNFQSRRPNTSFCFLDIRSPGLGDTAMYLCATRASGDLNEQFFGPGTRLTVL.

The gene calls are TRBV5-6 and TRBJ2-1; 10 bases map to TRBD2. Germline V gene sequence: CDR1 SGHDT, CDR2 YYEEEE. The trim removed 3 bases at V and 11 bases at J, leaving 11 bases unmatched. The CDR3 length is 15 residues. DNA of the CDR3: TGTGCCAGCAGCTCGGTACTAGCGGGGCCCTACAAGCAGTTCTTC. As protein: CASSSVLAGPYKQFF.